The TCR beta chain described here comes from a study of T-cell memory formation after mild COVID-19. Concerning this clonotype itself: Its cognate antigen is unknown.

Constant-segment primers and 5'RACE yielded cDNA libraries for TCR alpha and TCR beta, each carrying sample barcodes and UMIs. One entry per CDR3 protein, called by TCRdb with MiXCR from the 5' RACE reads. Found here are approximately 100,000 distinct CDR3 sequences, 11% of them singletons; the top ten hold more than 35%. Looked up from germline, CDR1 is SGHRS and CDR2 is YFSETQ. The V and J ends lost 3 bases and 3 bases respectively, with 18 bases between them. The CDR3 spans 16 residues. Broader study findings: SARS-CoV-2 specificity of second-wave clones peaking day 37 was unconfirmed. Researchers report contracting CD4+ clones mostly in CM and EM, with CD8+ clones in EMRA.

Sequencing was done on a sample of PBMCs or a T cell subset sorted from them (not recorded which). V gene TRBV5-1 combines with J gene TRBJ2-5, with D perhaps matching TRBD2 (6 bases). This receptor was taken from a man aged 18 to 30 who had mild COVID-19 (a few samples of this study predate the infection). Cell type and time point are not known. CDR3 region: CASSSGRTFPKETQYF. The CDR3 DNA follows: TGCGCCAGCAGCTCGGGGAGGACGTTCCCCAAAGAGACCCAGTACTTC.